Listed below are T cell receptor beta chains from one sample, sequenced in a study of glioma-infiltrating T cells after dendritic cell vaccination. The protocol was immunoSEQ multiplex PCR, while the TCRdb copy is restricted to in-frame clones and leaves out a portion. The table has about 50,000 clones, about 89% seen once. The source material was blood, sampled after dendritic cell vaccination. All receptors derive from a human donor with glioblastoma. Each CDR3 is given with its conserved first and last residue. The D gene is left open where the match is weak. Only some rows state a clone size, as once, few, many or a class for expanded clones.

j_call	d_call	v_call	clone_size	cdr3_aa	cdr3_nt
TRBJ2-3	TRBD2	TRBV7-9	NA	CASSSGTSGTDTQYF	TGTGCCAGCAGCTCCGGGACTAGCGGCACAGATACGCAGTATTTT
TRBJ1-5	NA	TRBV7-8	NA	CASSLAGDQPQHF	TGTGCCAGCAGCTTAGCCGGGGATCAGCCCCAGCATTTT
TRBJ2-1	NA	TRBV19	NA	CASNSWTDNEQFF	TGTGCCAGTAATTCCTGGACAGACAATGAGCAGTTCTTC
TRBJ2-1	TRBD1	TRBV7-9	NA	CASSPGTGFSNEQFF	TGTGCCAGCAGCCCCGGGACAGGGTTCTCGAATGAGCAGTTCTTC
TRBJ1-2	NA	TRBV4-3	NA	CASSQVPGGDGYTF	TGCGCCAGCAGCCAAGTTCCCGGGGGTGATGGCTACACCTTC
TRBJ2-3	TRBD1	TRBV5-1	NA	CASSGTGSVTDTQYF	TGCGCCAGCAGCGGGACAGGGTCTGTCACAGATACGCAGTATTTT
TRBJ2-5	TRBD1	TRBV5-4	NA	CASSSLQGLGETQYF	TGTGCCAGCAGCTCGCTACAGGGGTTAGGGGAGACCCAGTACTTC
TRBJ2-3	TRBD1	TRBV30	NA	CAWKTGGPDTQYF	TGTGCCTGGAAAACAGGGGGTCCAGATACGCAGTATTTT
TRBJ2-1	NA	TRBV7-7	NA	CASSPDWSSYNEQFF	TGTGCTAGCAGCCCTGACTGGAGCTCCTACAATGAGCAGTTCTTC
TRBJ2-7	TRBD2	TRBV28	NA	CASSPQTSGRTYEQYF	TGTGCCAGCAGTCCCCAGACTAGCGGGAGAACCTACGAGCAGTACTTC
TRBJ2-7	NA	TRBV7-2	NA	CASSSTGEVREQYF	TGTGCCAGCAGCTCCACAGGGGAGGTAAGGGAGCAGTACTTC
TRBJ1-1	TRBD1	TRBV9	NA	CASSTRQGGWTEAFF	TGTGCCAGCAGCACCCGACAGGGAGGCTGGACTGAAGCTTTCTTT
TRBJ1-1	TRBD1	TRBV10-3	few	CAISTSDRVPEAFF	TGTGCCATCAGTACTTCCGACAGGGTCCCTGAAGCTTTCTTT
TRBJ1-2	TRBD1	TRBV5-1	NA	CASSFPGTGTYGYTF	TGCGCCAGCAGCTTTCCCGGGACAGGGACCTATGGCTACACCTTC
TRBJ1-4	NA	TRBV9	NA	CASSAGSGNEKLFF	TGTGCCAGCAGCGCCGGGAGCGGGAATGAAAAACTGTTTTTT
TRBJ1-2	TRBD1	TRBV29-1	once	CSVTQGVVGYTF	TGCAGCGTTACACAGGGGGTCGTCGGCTACACCTTC
TRBJ2-2	NA	TRBV9	NA	CASSVSGLIGELFF	TGTGCCAGCAGCGTATCCGGTCTGATCGGGGAGCTGTTTTTT
TRBJ2-1	NA	TRBV7-2	NA	CASSPDSSYNEQFF	TGTGCCAGCAGCCCGGACAGCTCCTACAATGAGCAGTTCTTC
TRBJ2-4	TRBD1	TRBV5-8	NA	CASSLETGGGVRIGNIQYF	TGTGCCAGCAGCTTGGAAACAGGGGGCGGTGTTCGTATCGGGAACATTCAGTACTTC
TRBJ2-7	NA	TRBV28	NA	CASGGSDLPYEQYF	TGTGCCAGCGGAGGTAGCGATCTCCCCTACGAGCAGTACTTC
TRBJ1-2	NA	TRBV30	NA	CAWSVLAGYGYTF	TGTGCCTGGAGTGTACTGGCAGGCTATGGCTACACCTTC
TRBJ1-5	NA	TRBV7-2	once	CASSLDGGSNQPQHF	TGTGCCAGCAGCTTAGACGGGGGAAGCAATCAGCCCCAGCATTTT
TRBJ2-1	TRBD2	TRBV27	NA	CASSLEGLAGLLPYNEQFF	TGTGCCAGCAGTTTAGAAGGACTAGCGGGGCTTTTGCCCTACAATGAGCAGTTCTTC
TRBJ2-3	TRBD2	TRBV5-6	once	CASSLGLAGGSDTQYF	TGTGCCAGCAGCTTGGGTCTAGCGGGAGGATCAGATACGCAGTATTTT
TRBJ2-1	NA	TRBV4-1	once	CASSHGGASNEQFF	TGCGCCAGCAGCCATGGGGGGGCGAGCAATGAGCAGTTCTTC
TRBJ1-2	NA	TRBV4-1	NA	CASSQDLGRYYGYTF	TGCGCCAGCAGCCAAGATCTAGGCAGATACTATGGCTACACCTTC
TRBJ1-1	TRBD1	TRBV7-9	NA	CASSGTVGEAFF	TGTGCCAGCAGCGGGACAGTTGGTGAAGCTTTCTTT
TRBJ1-2	NA	TRBV15	NA	CATSRYSGQYGYTF	TGTGCCACCAGCAGATATTCAGGCCAGTATGGCTACACCTTC
TRBJ2-7	TRBD2	TRBV5-1	NA	CASSHRPLGLAGATSYEQYF	TGCGCCAGCAGCCACCGACCCCTGGGACTAGCGGGCGCGACTAGCTACGAGCAGTACTTC
TRBJ1-5	NA	TRBV9	NA	CASSATPGGQPQHF	TGTGCCAGCAGCGCTACTCCTGGGGGGCAGCCCCAGCATTTT
TRBJ2-7	NA	TRBV6-1	NA	CASRDSTYEQYF	TGTGCCAGCAGAGACAGCACCTACGAGCAGTACTTC
TRBJ1-3	NA	TRBV6-1	few	CASSEAPVQGTSGNTIYF	TGTGCCAGCAGTGAAGCGCCCGTACAGGGCACCTCTGGAAACACCATATATTTT